These 9 T cell receptor beta chains share one sample of origin, sequenced in a study of memory CD4+ T cells and cytomegalovirus serostatus (dated by TCRdb to 2018 to 2020). Single viable CD3+CD4+CD8-CD45RO+ cells were sorted as memory CD4+ T cells on a FACSAria II. Library preparation used the immunoSEQ multiplex PCR assay. Here the immuneACCESS table is served through TCRdb, limited to in-frame sequences with V and J called. Missing clones are a known gap in these copies; in checked studies unresolved V genes cover under half, and the rest lacks a known reason. This sample holds 70,000 to 90,000 clones; around 78% were observed only once. The ten largest clones take up roughly 2.6% of the sample. Sequences were obtained from memory CD4+ T cells from blood. All receptors come from an adult in good health and CMV-seropositive.

This clone was seen a handful of times. Other nucleotide sequences in the sample specify the same CDR3. The chain joins TRBV4-1 to TRBJ2-5, with D unresolved. V lost 2 bases, J lost 5 bases, and 9 bases lay in between. The CDR3 has 13 residues. Germline-derived CDR1 and CDR2 are MGHRA and YSYEKL. CDR3 sequence (DNA): TGCGCCAGCAGCCAACCCCTGGGGGAGACCCAGTACTTC. Translation: CASSQPLGETQYF.

The chain employs TRBV5-1 and TRBJ2-1; TRBD1 agrees at 8 bases. Germline V gene sequence: CDR1 SGHRS, CDR2 YFSETQ. The length of the CDR3 is 15 residues. Germline trimming cut 4 bases from V and 7 bases from J; bases unmatched to any gene: 10. In nucleotides, the CDR3 is TGCGCCAGCAGCCGCGTCGGGACAGGCTCTAATGAGCAGTTCTTC. Translated, it gives CASSRVGTGSNEQFF.

The chain employs TRBV2 and TRBJ1-5; D remains ambiguous. The CDR3 is made up of 18 amino acids. Germline CDR1 is SNHLY and CDR2 is FYNNEI. The V end lost 6 bases, the J end lost 0 bases, and 21 bases lay between the germline ends. CDR3 nucleotides: TGTGCCAGCAGAGCCACCCTCGGACCGTTCTATAGCAATCAGCCCCAGCATTTT. Translation: CASRATLGPFYSNQPQHF.

The gene calls are TRBV25-1 and TRBJ2-4, with TRBD1 matching 7 bases. V lost 2 bases to trimming and J lost 3 bases; unmatched junction nucleotides: 13. This CDR3 has 18 amino acids. Germline-derived CDR1 and CDR2 are MGHDK and SYGVNS. This chain's CDR3 is CASSEKLQGLGDKNIQYF. The CDR3 DNA sequence: TGTGCCAGCAGTGAAAAATTACAGGGGCTTGGAGACAAAAACATTCAGTACTTC.

The CDR3 region is CASSLSRPFMRRNIQYF. CDR3 bases: TGTGCCAGCAGTTTATCTAGGCCTTTTATGAGGAGAAACATTCAGTACTTC. The chain employs TRBV27 and TRBJ2-4; no reliable D call. Germline V gene data show CDR1 as MNHEY and CDR2 as SMNVEV (reference sequence). This CDR3 has 17 amino acids. Deletions cut 0 bases from V and 6 bases from J, with 18 bases between.

The chain has TRBV7-9 and TRBJ2-3; the D call may be TRBD1 or TRBD2 (5 bases each). Trimming left V 3 bases short and J 3 bases short, with 10 bases between. This CDR3 comprises 14 residues. The V gene's germline CDR1 is SEHNR and CDR2 FQNEAQ (reference sequence). The CDR3 reads CASSFGGRTDTQYF. The CDR3 nucleotides read TGTGCCAGCAGCTTTGGGGGACGTACAGATACGCAGTATTTT. The entire variable domain, with the rest obtained from reference TRBV7-9 and TRBJ2-3, is as follows: DTGVSQNPRHKITKRGQNVTFRCDPISEHNRLYWYRQTLGQGPEFLTYFQNEAQLEKSRLLSDRFSAERPKGSFSTLEIQRTEQGDSAMYLCASSFGGRTDTQYFGPGTRLTVL.

J is TRBJ1-2 and V is TRBV4-1, with D tentatively TRBD1 (5 bases). With 3 bases removed from V and 8 bases from J, the gap between germline ends came to 22 bases. The germline gives CDR1 MGHRA, CDR2 YSYEKL. CDR3 length: 16 residues. In DNA, the CDR3 is TGCGCCAGCAGCCACCCTAAAATGGGAGGGGACGGGGGCTACACCTTC. Translated, it gives CASSHPKMGGDGGYTF.

This rearrangement joins TRBV27 to TRBJ2-7, with D unresolved. The CDR3 is made up of 13 amino acids. Per the germline V gene, CDR1 is MNHEY and CDR2 is SMNVEV (reference sequence). V was pared by 8 bases and J by 5 bases, with 16 bases between. CDR3 nucleotides: TGTGCCAGCTCCCTAAGGCGCGGAAACGAGCAGTACGTC. Residues: CASSLRRGNEQYV.

J is TRBJ1-6 and V is TRBV5-1; D unclear. Trimming cost V 4 bases and J 0 bases, with 8 bases left between them. The CDR3 length is 15 residues. CDR1 and CDR2 from the germline V gene are SGHRS and YFSETQ. CDR3 coding DNA: TGCGCCAGCAGCACTGATCACTCCTATAATTCACCCCTCCACTTT. Translating it yields CASSTDHSYNSPLHF.